This TCR beta chain emerged from a study of Graves' ophthalmopathy and Graves' hyperthyroidism (dated by TCRdb to about 2018). For the wider study: Peripheral blood samples were taken at the time of initial diagnosis, before any treatment was given. Following sample collection, hyperthyroidism patients were given methimazole at a starting dose of 30 mg daily, and ophthalmopathy patients were given high-dose intravenous methylprednisolone. The 75 to 100 discovery patients were divided at random into training and test sets in a 7:3 ratio. For independent validation, a separate cohort was made up of approximately 19 hyperthyroidism patients plus 17 patients who later progressed from hyperthyroidism to ophthalmopathy. T-cell repertoires of thyroid tissue and blood were compared in 5 or 6 hyperthyroidism patients. To explore V-J signatures that distinguish ophthalmopathy from hyperthyroidism, a discovery set of 90 to 100 patients was enrolled, made up of 40 to 45 with ophthalmopathy and roughly 55 with stable hyperthyroidism. TCR beta repertoire signatures were used to distinguish Graves' ophthalmopathy from Graves' hyperthyroidism and to predict progression to ophthalmopathy. In total, approximately 130 blood samples were TCR-sequenced: around 42 ophthalmopathy, 80 or so hyperthyroidism and 17 hyperthyroidism-to-ophthalmopathy patients.

This clonotype has ten or more counts. Its antigen is still unknown. No much larger clonotype is one base removed from it; base qualities were not supplied. A distance of 15 bases separates the germline ends of V and J, which lose 6 bases and 3 bases respectively. The CDR3 sequence holds 14 residues, the cysteine and phenylalanine included. The sequence is cut down to CDR3 DNA, 42 bases in frame from base 1. TCR beta CDR3 regions were amplified from RNA transcripts for repertoire sequencing. The first round was an RT-PCR using HTBI primers with the Qiagen OneStep RT-PCR kit, and this first round was followed by a second-round multiplex PCR, then size selection and purification. Libraries were sequenced on an Illumina HiSeq2000 using paired-end 100 bp reads. Per the original workflow: SOAPnuke was used to process the reads, throwing out any read that had adapters, had uncalled bases, had a mean Phred below 15, or lacked an exact constant-primer or identifier match. COPE v1.2.5 was used to merge high-quality paired reads. Each unique nucleotide sequence was treated as a clonotype, and MiTCR v1.1 was used to align the clonotypes to the IMGT TRB V, D and J references. The analysis was limited to V-J combinations with a frequency above 0.0001, which together covered over 99% of the repertoires. For each V-J combination, a TCR clonal expansion and chaos score was defined as the ratio of F50 clonal expansion to chaos observed in the TCRdist matrix. Welch's t-statistics and random forest were used to reduce the features to around 13 V-J combinations, which were then used as input to a naive Bayes classifier. Thyroid-blood repertoire similarity was quantified with the Morisita-Horn index. Starting from the raw public reads, TCRdb applied fastp trimming at Q25, assembled clones with MiXCR and retained in-frame beta chains. Identical CDR3 proteins give one entry, which carries the most common genes and DNA. TCRdb, not the original authors, processed these V and J calls. The sample data list 350,000 to 450,000 distinct CDR3 sequences, and around 16% of these were observed just once. The ten largest clones represent around 1.4% of the sample.

What the research found in general, with its limitations: No statistical method was used to predetermine the sample size, and group allocation was not hidden from the investigators. Most expanded thyroid clonotypes with a frequency above 0.001 also appeared in blood, which suggests that blood repertoires may reflect the immune response in the thyroid. Ophthalmopathy was separated from stable hyperthyroidism by the 13-signature model with more than 85% sensitivity and 81% to 84% specificity in cross-validation and with 80%/75% in the test set. In validation, the model predicted ophthalmopathy progression with about 71% sensitivity and around 72% specificity; eleven to twelve predicted patients were CT-confirmed with GO in a median of approximately 6.5 months.

The ophthalmopathy patients had moderately to severely active disease, with a Clinical Activity Score of 3 or higher, a NOSPECS grade of 4 or higher, and a disease duration of less than 3 months. Patients were excluded if they had other autoimmune diseases, uncontrolled infections, pregnancy or lactation. Clinical symptoms, serum thyroxine, TRAb, thyroid ultrasound and orbital computed tomography were used for diagnosis. Using Ficoll-Paque density gradient centrifugation, PBMCs were isolated from approximately 11 ml of fresh peripheral blood. Total RNA was extracted with Trizol reagent and quality-checked on an Agilent 2100 Bioanalyzer.

Input material: peripheral blood. This clonotype originated in a young woman with Graves' ophthalmopathy. Donor details come from another sample of the same person, matched by shared clones. The chain is encoded by TRBV12-3 or TRBV12-4 joined to TRBJ2-7, with a weak D call of TRBD1 (6 bases match). The base sequence is TGTGCCAGCAGCGACGAAGGGACACACTACGAGCAGTACTTC. This encodes CASSDEGTHYEQYF.